These 32 T cell receptor beta chains came from one sample sequenced in a study of shared clonotypes between healthy human individuals. Profiled with immunoSEQ multiplex PCR; TCRdb holds only in-frame clones, not every one. Of roughly 1,600,000 clones listed, approximately 98.5% are singletons. The sequenced sample was naive CD4+ T cells sorted from blood. The sample's subset: CD45RA+ positively selected. The receptors derive from a man aged 25 to 40 in good health.

The chain employs TRBV4-1 and TRBJ2-5; weak D call: TRBD2 (6 bases). Germline V gene data show CDR1 as MGHRA and CDR2 as YSYEKL. V lost 4 bases to trimming and J lost 2 bases, with 8 bases between them. This CDR3 spans 13 amino acids. DNA of the CDR3: TGCGCCAGCAGCCTCGGGGGTCAAGAGACCCAGTACTTC. It encodes CASSLGGQETQYF.

Concerning this clone: Within the sample, other DNA sequences also encode this same CDR3. CDR3 residues: CASSLRADTQYF. The CDR3 DNA is TGTGCCAGCAGTCTAAGGGCAGATACGCAGTATTTT. This rearrangement joins TRBV28 to TRBJ2-3, with unresolved D. The length of the CDR3 is 12 residues. The ends were cut back, 5 bases at V and 4 bases at J, with 7 bases in the middle. Germline V lookup: CDR1 MDHEN, CDR2 SYDVKM.

The rearrangement uses TRBV2 and TRBJ2-5; D gene unclear. The CDR3 loop spans 13 amino acids. Germline CDR1 SNHLY, CDR2 FYNNEI. Trimming removed 6 bases at V and 4 bases at J, with 12 bases between. CDR3 nucleotides: TGTGCCAGCAGAGGAGAGCCCCGAGAGACCCAGTACTTC. Its protein is CASRGEPRETQYF.

The chain recombines TRBV9 with TRBJ2-1, with 11 bases identical to TRBD2. Germline V gene data show CDR1 as SGDLS and CDR2 as YYNGEE. CDR3 size: 16 residues. Losses at the gene ends were 4 bases for V and 3 bases for J; bases not matched to a gene: 6. This chain's CDR3 is CASSPTGTSGYNEQFF. The DNA for the CDR3 is TGTGCCAGCAGCCCGACCGGGACTAGCGGCTACAATGAGCAGTTCTTC.

V is TRBV5-4 and J is TRBJ1-2; D call uncertain. Trimming cost V 2 bases and J 4 bases, with 9 bases left between them. The CDR3 runs 13 residues. From germline, CDR1 is SGHNT and CDR2 YYREEE (reference sequence). CDR3 residues: CASSLRSRYGYTF. CDR3 bases: TGTGCCAGCAGCTTAAGGAGTCGCTATGGCTACACCTTC.

This sequence joins TRBV12-5 and TRBJ2-1; D is possibly TRBD1 (5 bases). The CDR3 sequence is 17 residues long. Trimming left V 1 base short and J 5 bases short, with 18 bases between. CDR1 LGHNT and CDR2 FRNRAP come from the germline V gene. CDR3 protein: CASGLGTPGQRDNEQFF. CDR3 in DNA: TGTGCTAGTGGTTTGGGTACTCCAGGGCAAAGAGACAATGAGCAGTTCTTC.

This rearrangement joins TRBV28 to TRBJ1-5; tentatively, D is TRBD1 (6 bases). This CDR3 region has 19 residues. The V end was cut by 5 bases, the J end by 0 bases, with 23 bases between. Germline loops: CDR1 MDHEN, CDR2 SYDVKM. The CDR3 DNA sequence: TGTGCCAGCAGTACAGGGACCGAATCGGGGGCTTATAGCAATCAGCCCCAGCATTTT. Residues: CASSTGTESGAYSNQPQHF. The full variable domain, with the rest looked up from reference TRBV28 and TRBJ1-5, is DVKVTQSSRYLVKRTGEKVFLECVQDMDHENMFWYRQDPGLGLRLIYFSYDVKMKEKGDIPEGYSVSREKKERFSLILESASTNQTSMYLCASSTGTESGAYSNQPQHFGDGTRLSIL.

The chain's CDR3 is CASSLPNTAGASTDTQYF. The DNA of the CDR3 is TGCGCCAGCAGCTTGCCCAATACAGCGGGAGCGAGCACAGATACGCAGTATTTT. The chain employs TRBV5-1 and TRBJ2-3; the match to TRBD2 covers 8 bases. The trim removed 1 base at V and 0 bases at J, leaving 10 bases unmatched. CDR3 length: 18 residues. Germline CDR1 and CDR2: SGHRS and YFSETQ.

The rearrangement links TRBV2 to TRBJ2-1; tentatively, D is TRBD2 (5 bases). V shed 5 bases and J shed 5 bases, with 16 bases lying between them. The CDR3 runs 15 residues. Germline CDR1 reads SNHLY; CDR2 reads FYNNEI. CDR3 bases: TGTGCCAGCAGTTACGGGGTCAGACGCCACAATGAGCAGTTCTTC. Translating it yields CASSYGVRRHNEQFF.

The chain has TRBV27 and TRBJ2-2; 11 bases agree with TRBD2. V gave up 1 base and J gave up 3 bases; unmatched junction bases: 7. Germline V CDR1 and CDR2: MNHEY, SMNVEV (reference sequence). The CDR3 length is 18 residues. The CDR3 DNA reads TGTGCCAGCAGTTTATTTAGGCCTAGCGGGAGGCACACCGGGGAGCTGTTTTTT. Protein sequence: CASSLFRPSGRHTGELFF.

CDR3 in amino acids: CSADQDLGYTF. The DNA for the CDR3 is TGCAGCGCGGACCAGGACCTTGGCTACACCTTC. The chain is built from TRBV29-1 and TRBJ1-2; no reliable D call. The germline V and J ends were trimmed by 7 bases and 7 bases, with 13 bases remaining between them. From germline, CDR1 is SQVTM and CDR2 ANQGSEA. The CDR3 has 11 amino acids.

The chain joins TRBV5-1 to TRBJ1-1; a weak D match, TRBD1 (6 bases). Germline V gene sequence: CDR1 SGHRS, CDR2 YFSETQ. Deletions cut 0 bases from V and 2 bases from J, with 14 bases between. The CDR3 is 16 amino acids. In DNA form, the CDR3 reads TGCGCCAGCAGCTTGGCCACAGGGAGGTTTAACACTGAAGCTTTCTTT. Translated, it gives CASSLATGRFNTEAFF.

The chain has TRBV18 and TRBJ1-6; no definite D call. This CDR3 is 16 amino acids long. Germline CDR1 and CDR2: KGHSH and LQKENI. V lost 3 bases and J lost 8, with 17 bases in between. In nucleotides, the CDR3 is TGTGCCAGCTCACCGCGAGTTGGGCAGGTTGATTCACCCCTCCACTTT. It codes for CASSPRVGQVDSPLHF.

The genes are TRBV6-1 and TRBJ2-7, with 8 bases that match TRBD1. V lost 1 base and J lost 5; bases outside the gene matches: 4. The CDR3 consists of 14 residues. Per germline, CDR1 MNHNS and CDR2 SASEGT. DNA for the CDR3: TGTGCCAGCAGTGAAGACAGGGGGTGGGACGAGCAGTACTTC. This sequence encodes CASSEDRGWDEQYF.

The V and J genes are TRBV11-3 and TRBJ2-3; 10 bases line up with TRBD2. The V gene end was trimmed by 5 bases and the J gene end by 0 bases; junction bases not matched to a gene: 5. Germline values: CDR1 SGHNT, CDR2 YENEEA. The CDR3 extends over 16 amino acids. The CDR3 DNA follows: TGTGCCAGCAGCCCTGGGACTAGCGATAGCACAGATACGCAGTATTTT. Its translation is CASSPGTSDSTDTQYF.

A remark on this clone: The sample has other DNA sequences that encode this CDR3 too. The chain links TRBV5-6 to TRBJ2-3; D uncertain. This CDR3 comprises 13 residues. Germline V lookup: CDR1 SGHDT, CDR2 YYEEEE. The germline V and J ends were trimmed by 2 bases and 0 bases, with 4 bases remaining between them. Here the CDR3 reads CASSLISTDTQYF. CDR3 DNA: TGTGCCAGCAGCTTAATAAGCACAGATACGCAGTATTTT.

The V call is TRBV10-3, the J call TRBJ2-1, with 7 bases identical to TRBD1. The CDR3 loop spans 13 amino acids. CDR1 ENHRY and CDR2 SYGVKD come from the germline V gene. J gave up 9 bases and V 2 bases, and 4 bases lay outside the gene matches. The CDR3, as DNA: TGTGCCATCAGTGAGGAGGGGGCAGGTGAGCAGTTCTTC. Its translation is CAISEEGAGEQFF.

The chain is built from TRBV19 and TRBJ2-1, with a possible D match to TRBD2 (6 bases). This CDR3 is 14 amino acids long. Germline V gene sequence: CDR1 LNHDA, CDR2 SQIVND (reference sequence). The germline V and J ends were trimmed by 5 bases and 6 bases, with 14 bases remaining between them. The CDR3 protein is CASSSGGPGNEQFF. DNA of the CDR3: TGTGCCAGTAGTTCCGGAGGGCCGGGCAATGAGCAGTTCTTC.

The J gene is TRBJ1-2, the V gene TRBV2; the D gene is possibly TRBD1 (5 bases). Germline V CDR1 and CDR2: SNHLY, FYNNEI. V shed 7 bases and J shed 5 bases, with 17 bases lying between them. The CDR3 is made up of 14 amino acids. CDR3 in DNA: TGTGCCAGCAAATCTACAGGACCCCGATATGGCTACACCTTC. Translated: CASKSTGPRYGYTF.

In regard to this clone: The same CDR3 also results from other DNA sequences found in this sample. The gene calls are TRBV5-6 and TRBJ2-7, with unresolved D. Per the germline V gene, CDR1 is SGHDT and CDR2 is YYEEEE. V was clipped by 1 base and J by 3 bases, with 5 bases between them. This CDR3 contains 12 residues. This CDR3 reads CASSLFSYEQYF. The CDR3 DNA sequence: TGTGCCAGCAGCTTGTTTAGCTACGAGCAGTACTTC.

A note on this clone: The sample holds other DNA sequences that translate to the same CDR3. The rearrangement uses TRBV29-1 and TRBJ2-7; no clear D gene. CDR1 is SQVTM and CDR2 is ANQGSEA in the germline V gene. Trimming left V 4 bases short and J 1 base short, with 2 bases between. The CDR3 covers 10 residues. The CDR3 sequence: CSVGSYEQYF. In nucleotides, the CDR3 is TGCAGCGTTGGGTCCTACGAGCAGTACTTC.

Concerning this clone: Other nucleotide sequences in the sample specify the same CDR3. The chain carries TRBV19 and TRBJ2-5, with D unresolved. V gave up 6 bases and J gave up 4 bases, with 6 bases separating them. The CDR3 runs to 11 residues. Per germline, CDR1 LNHDA and CDR2 SQIVND (reference sequence). The CDR3 DNA is TGTGCCAGTAGCTCGGCAGAGACCCAGTACTTC. This sequence encodes CASSSAETQYF.

This rearrangement joins TRBV19 to TRBJ1-5; D remains unclear. Trimming cost V 3 bases and J 9 bases, with 15 bases left between them. CDR1 is LNHDA and CDR2 is SQIVND in the germline V gene (reference sequence). The CDR3 is made up of 14 amino acids. The CDR3 reads CASSISPGAGPQHF. For the CDR3, the DNA is TGTGCCAGTAGTATTTCCCCTGGCGCGGGGCCCCAGCATTTT.

The chain recombines TRBV29-1 with TRBJ2-3; 7 bases match TRBD2. This CDR3 region has 12 residues. Germline V gives CDR1 SQVTM, CDR2 ANQGSEA. V trimming: 6 bases; J trimming: 5 bases; junction bases outside the gene matches: 5. The CDR3 protein is CSVRTSLDTQYF. CDR3 in DNA: TGCAGCGTAAGGACTAGTCTAGATACGCAGTATTTT.

This chain connects TRBV28 to TRBJ1-3; the D gene is possibly TRBD1 (5 bases). The CDR3 contains 14 residues. Germline V gene data show CDR1 as MDHEN and CDR2 as SYDVKM. V was shortened by 7 bases and J by 6 bases, with 16 bases between the two germline ends. This CDR3 reads CASTPTGVLNTIYF. In DNA, the CDR3 is TGTGCCAGCACACCGACGGGGGTTTTAAACACCATATATTTT.

The chain couples TRBV4-2 to TRBJ2-1; 9 bases agree with TRBD2. The CDR3 is 15 residues long. J gave up 6 bases and V 5 bases, and 8 bases lay outside the gene matches. Per the germline V gene, CDR1 is LGHNA and CDR2 is YNFKEQ. The CDR3 region has the DNA TGTGCCAGCAGCGCGCGACTAGCGGCCCCCAATGAGCAGTTCTTC. Translation: CASSARLAAPNEQFF.

The CDR3 nucleotides are TGCGCCAGCAGCTTGGGAGGGACCAATCAAGAGACCCAGTACTTC. Translation gives CASSLGGTNQETQYF. The chain joins TRBV5-1 to TRBJ2-5; D is tentatively TRBD1 or TRBD2 (5 bases each). The ends were cut back, 0 bases at V and 2 bases at J, with 11 bases in the middle. Germline CDR1 is SGHRS and CDR2 is YFSETQ. The CDR3 loop spans 15 amino acids. The full variable domain, its missing parts supplied by reference TRBV5-1 and TRBJ2-5, is KAGVTQTPRYLIKTRGQQVTLSCSPISGHRSVSWYQQTPGQGLQFLFEYFSETQRNKGNFPGRFSGRQFSNSRSEMNVSTLELGDSALYLCASSLGGTNQETQYFGPGTRLLVL.

The chain uses TRBV19 and TRBJ1-2, with 7 bases identical to TRBD1. The J segment lost 6 bases and the V segment lost 0 bases, leaving 7 bases of the junction unmatched. The V gene's germline CDR1 is LNHDA and CDR2 SQIVND (reference sequence). There are 15 residues in the CDR3. Here the CDR3 DNA reads TGTGCCAGTAGTATAGATAATAACAGGGGCGATGGCTACACCTTC. Residues: CASSIDNNRGDGYTF.

The gene calls are TRBV19 and TRBJ1-3, with TRBD1 matching over 9 bases. CDR3 length: 13 amino acids. J lost 3 bases, V lost 6 bases, and 0 bases had no gene match. Germline V gene sequence: CDR1 LNHDA, CDR2 SQIVND (reference sequence). This chain's CDR3 is CASRDRGGNTIYF. In nucleotides, the CDR3 is TGTGCCAGTAGGGACAGGGGTGGAAACACCATATATTTT.

The V gene is TRBV28, the J gene TRBJ2-7, with D perhaps TRBD2 (5 bases). V lost 7 bases and J 4 bases, leaving 20 bases between the germline ends. Germline values: CDR1 MDHEN, CDR2 SYDVKM. This CDR3 is built from 15 residues. For the CDR3, the DNA is TGTGCCAGCACGGGCCCGACTTCAACGGGGTACGAGCAGTACTTC. It encodes CASTGPTSTGYEQYF.

This sequence joins TRBV18 and TRBJ2-5, with 7 bases identical to TRBD1. Germline values: CDR1 KGHSH, CDR2 LQKENI. The J segment lost 2 bases and the V segment lost 6 bases, leaving 12 bases of the junction unmatched. CDR3 length equals 16 residues. The CDR3: CASSLLAGTAQETQYF. CDR3 DNA: TGTGCCAGCTCCCTTTTGGCCGGGACAGCACAAGAGACCCAGTACTTC. The full variable domain, rest sourced from reference TRBV18 and TRBJ2-5, is NAGVMQNPRHLVRRRGQEARLRCSPMKGHSHVYWYRQLPEEGLKFMVYLQKENIIDESGMPKERFSAEFPKEGPSILRIQQVVRGDSAAYFCASSLLAGTAQETQYFGPGTRLLVL.

The count of this clone is one. V usage is TRBV5-4 and J usage is TRBJ1-5, with unresolved D. CDR3 length: 14 amino acids. CDR1 is SGHNT, CDR2 YYREEE, per germline (reference sequence). V lost 4 bases, J lost 5 bases, and 13 bases lay in between. The CDR3 DNA sequence: TGTGCCAGCAGCGCCAACCCCGGGGATCAGCCCCAGCATTTT. Protein: CASSANPGDQPQHF.